The T cell receptor (beta chain) under discussion was sequenced for a study of memory CD4+ T cells and cytomegalovirus serostatus. The data were produced by immunoSEQ multiplex PCR, yet TCRdb's version contains in-frame clones alone and is incomplete. The sample lists 38,000 or so clones, more than 75% occurring once. Germline V gene lookup returns CDR1 LNHDA and CDR2 SQIVND (reference sequence). The V and J ends lost 3 bases and 5 bases respectively, with 15 bases between them. The CDR3 has 15 amino acids. Single viable CD3+CD4+CD8-CD45RO+ cells were sorted as the memory CD4+ T cells. The J gene is TRBJ2-3, the V gene TRBV19, with D uncertain. The sample was memory CD4+ T cells from blood. This TCR was recovered from an adult in good health and CMV-seronegative. The CDR3: CASSIERLWEDTQYF. In DNA, the CDR3 is TGTGCCAGTAGTATTGAGCGACTGTGGGAAGATACGCAGTATTTT.